This TCR beta chain emerged from a study of blood T cells in healthy people across ages. Study conclusions and caveats: Possibly, changes in expanded clonotypes were confounded because donor CMV status was unknown. The authors considered diversity estimates from one million T cells to be underestimates.

The germline V gene has CDR1 SGHTA and CDR2 FQGNSA. V gave up 3 bases and J gave up 4 bases, with 7 bases separating them. This CDR3 is built from 13 residues. This clonotype was recorded many times. As yet, its antigen is unknown. The authors extracted at least 5 micrograms of total RNA per sample. A second roughly 7 to 11 cycle PCR used barcoded and J-beta primers. MiXCR, run by TCRdb on the 5' RACE reads, gives a single entry per CDR3 protein. The profile shows 1.6 million or so distinct CDR3 sequences, around 36% of them singletons. The sequenced material came from blood. V gene TRBV7-2 combines with J gene TRBJ2-1; possibly TRBD2 for D (6 bases). The TCR comes from a woman in her twenties or thirties in good health. CDR3: CASSFGTYNEQFF. CDR3 coding DNA: TGTGCCAGCAGCTTCGGGACTTACAATGAGCAGTTCTTC.